Listed here is a single TCR beta chain. Its target is unknown. Clones were read by immunoSEQ multiplex PCR, and TCRdb kept only the in-frame ones, dropping some. The sample carries some 100,000 clones, 91% recorded once. The sample comes from a study of PD-L1 blockade in urothelial cancer. The wider study: The researchers analyzed blood 3 weeks (second dose) and 6 weeks after treatment start. Findings and caveats of the study: Pretreatment blood TCR clonality under the median forecast improved survival.

Germline CDR1 and CDR2: MNHNS and SASEGT. This CDR3 contains 18 residues. V lost 1 base to trimming and J lost 1 base, with 17 bases between them. Specimen: PBMCs, collected around atezolizumab (anti-PD-L1) treatment. The gene calls are TRBV6-1 and TRBJ1-5; D may be TRBD1 (5 bases). This receptor was obtained from a woman older than 75 with urothelial cancer. In DNA form, the CDR3 reads TGTGCCAGCAGTGAAGAAGGACCACGGTCAGGGAGCAATCAGCCCCAGCATTTT. Protein sequence: CASSEEGPRSGSNQPQHF.